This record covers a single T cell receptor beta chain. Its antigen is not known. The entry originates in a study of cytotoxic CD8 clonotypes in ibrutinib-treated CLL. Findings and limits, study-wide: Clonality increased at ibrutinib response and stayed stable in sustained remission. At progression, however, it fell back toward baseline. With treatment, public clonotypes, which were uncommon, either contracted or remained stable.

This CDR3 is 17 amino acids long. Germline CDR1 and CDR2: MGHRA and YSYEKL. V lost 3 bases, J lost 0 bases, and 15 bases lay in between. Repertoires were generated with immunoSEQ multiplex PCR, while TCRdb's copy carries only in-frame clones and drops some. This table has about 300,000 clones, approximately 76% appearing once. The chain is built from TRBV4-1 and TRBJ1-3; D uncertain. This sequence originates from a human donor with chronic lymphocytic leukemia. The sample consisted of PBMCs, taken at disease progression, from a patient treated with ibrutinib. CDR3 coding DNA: TGCGCCAGCAGCCATCCCCAACCCCTGATCTCTGGAAACACCATATATTTT. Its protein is CASSHPQPLISGNTIYF.